These T cell receptor beta chains were read from a single sample in a study of blood T cell repertoires in COVID-19. Generated by immunoSEQ multiplex PCR, the TCRdb table keeps only in-frame clones and is missing some. The sample consists of some 240,000 clones, 80% to 95% of them appearing once. Sequenced input: peripheral blood. All receptors derive from a man aged 55-75 years with COVID-19, enrolled during active disease. The CDR3 runs from the conserved cysteine through the conserved F or W. D genes are given only for firm matches. Size values are once, few and many counts, or a class for expanded clones, and some rows have none.

j_gene: TRBJ1-1; v_gene: TRBV7-2; abundance: NA; d_gene: NA; CDR3aa: CASSLDVTTGAEAFF; CDR3nt: TGTGCCAGCAGCTTAGACGTAACAACGGGGGCTGAAGCTTTCTTT
j_gene: TRBJ1-2; v_gene: TRBV7-8; abundance: NA; d_gene: TRBD1; CDR3aa: CASSLAWWDRGNYGYTF; CDR3nt: TGTGCCAGCAGCTTAGCGTGGTGGGACAGGGGCAACTATGGCTACACCTTC
j_gene: TRBJ1-1; v_gene: TRBV11-2; abundance: NA; d_gene: NA; CDR3aa: CASSLAGGGTEAFF; CDR3nt: TGTGCCAGCAGCTTAGCGGGGGGCGGCACTGAAGCTTTCTTT
j_gene: TRBJ2-3; v_gene: TRBV6-2/TRBV6-3; abundance: NA; d_gene: TRBD2; CDR3aa: CASSPLAGRTFTDTQYF; CDR3nt: TGTGCCAGCAGCCCCCTAGCGGGGCGTACATTCACAGATACGCAGTATTTT
j_gene: TRBJ2-1; v_gene: TRBV11-2; abundance: NA; d_gene: TRBD2; CDR3aa: CASSLSGTTSGSRSEQFF; CDR3nt: TGTGCCAGCAGCCTTTCAGGAACGACTAGCGGGAGTAGGAGTGAGCAGTTCTTC
j_gene: TRBJ2-5; v_gene: TRBV3-1/TRBV3-2; abundance: NA; d_gene: TRBD2; CDR3aa: CASSQLSAGVGETQYF; CDR3nt: TGTGCCAGCAGCCAGCTTTCGGCGGGAGTGGGTGAGACCCAGTACTTC
j_gene: TRBJ1-5; v_gene: TRBV28; abundance: NA; d_gene: NA; CDR3aa: CASSYHISNQPQHF; CDR3nt: TGTGCCAGCAGTTATCACATAAGCAATCAGCCCCAGCATTTT
j_gene: TRBJ2-7; v_gene: TRBV19; abundance: NA; d_gene: TRBD2; CDR3aa: CASTSGSRNEQYF; CDR3nt: TGTGCCAGTACTAGCGGGAGCCGCAACGAGCAGTACTTC
j_gene: TRBJ2-7; v_gene: TRBV15; abundance: NA; d_gene: NA; CDR3aa: CATSRDYYEQYF; CDR3nt: TGTGCCACCAGCAGGGACTACTACGAGCAGTACTTC
j_gene: TRBJ2-7; v_gene: TRBV7-9; abundance: NA; d_gene: TRBD2; CDR3aa: CASSSDSGTSGGAIHEQYF; CDR3nt: TGTGCCAGCAGCTCGGACTCCGGGACTAGCGGGGGGGCGATCCACGAGCAGTACTTC
j_gene: TRBJ2-2; v_gene: TRBV9; abundance: NA; d_gene: TRBD1; CDR3aa: CASSGQGLNTGELFF; CDR3nt: TGTGCCAGCAGCGGACAGGGATTAAACACCGGGGAGCTGTTTTTT
j_gene: TRBJ2-7; v_gene: TRBV6-6; abundance: NA; d_gene: TRBD1; CDR3aa: CASSYPGQGGYEQYF; CDR3nt: TGTGCCAGCAGTTACCCGGGACAGGGTGGCTACGAGCAGTACTTC
j_gene: TRBJ2-7; v_gene: TRBV4-3; abundance: once; d_gene: NA; CDR3aa: CASSLENGVGYEQYF; CDR3nt: TGCGCCAGCAGCCTCGAAAACGGGGTCGGGTACGAGCAGTACTTC
j_gene: TRBJ1-2; v_gene: TRBV3-1/TRBV3-2; abundance: NA; d_gene: TRBD1; CDR3aa: CASSQGQGGSYGYTF; CDR3nt: TGTGCCAGCAGTCAAGGACAGGGCGGAAGCTATGGCTACACCTTC
j_gene: TRBJ1-1; v_gene: TRBV28; abundance: NA; d_gene: TRBD1; CDR3aa: CASSRAGTGYTNTEAFF; CDR3nt: TGTGCCAGCAGCCGGGCCGGGACAGGGTACACGAACACTGAAGCTTTCTTT
j_gene: TRBJ2-3; v_gene: TRBV18; abundance: once; d_gene: NA; CDR3aa: CASSPGGTDTQYF; CDR3nt: TGTGCCAGCTCACCAGGGGGGACAGATACGCAGTATTTT
j_gene: TRBJ1-6; v_gene: TRBV15; abundance: once; d_gene: TRBD1; CDR3aa: CATSRGTGYDSPLHF; CDR3nt: TGTGCCACCAGCAGAGGGACAGGGTATGATTCACCCCTCCACTTT
j_gene: TRBJ2-1; v_gene: TRBV4-3; abundance: once; d_gene: TRBD2; CDR3aa: CASSQEGLAGMVQFF; CDR3nt: TGCGCCAGCAGCCAAGAGGGACTAGCGGGAATGGTGCAGTTCTTC
j_gene: TRBJ2-1; v_gene: TRBV30; abundance: few; d_gene: NA; CDR3aa: CAWTKTTSSYNEQFF; CDR3nt: TGTGCCTGGACGAAGACTACTAGCTCCTACAATGAGCAGTTCTTC
j_gene: TRBJ2-7; v_gene: TRBV2; abundance: few; d_gene: NA; CDR3aa: CASSEVRVGTYEQYF; CDR3nt: TGTGCCAGCAGTGAAGTCAGGGTTGGGACCTACGAGCAGTACTTC
j_gene: TRBJ2-3; v_gene: TRBV9; abundance: NA; d_gene: TRBD2; CDR3aa: CASSYRVSGADTQYF; CDR3nt: TGTGCCAGCAGCTACCGTGTTAGCGGGGCAGATACGCAGTATTTT
j_gene: TRBJ2-1; v_gene: TRBV3-1/TRBV3-2; abundance: NA; d_gene: NA; CDR3aa: CASTLQGYNEQFF; CDR3nt: TGTGCCAGCACCCTGCAGGGCTACAATGAGCAGTTCTTC
j_gene: TRBJ1-2; v_gene: TRBV7-2; abundance: NA; d_gene: NA; CDR3aa: CASSAGTGYGYTF; CDR3nt: TGTGCCAGCAGCGCCGGGACTGGCTATGGCTACACCTTC
j_gene: TRBJ2-2; v_gene: TRBV4-1; abundance: NA; d_gene: NA; CDR3aa: CASSQVGQSNTGELFF; CDR3nt: TGCGCCAGCAGCCAAGTTGGTCAGTCGAACACCGGGGAGCTGTTTTTT
j_gene: TRBJ1-5; v_gene: TRBV7-9; abundance: NA; d_gene: TRBD1; CDR3aa: CASSLATGVSNQPQHF; CDR3nt: TGTGCCAGCAGCTTAGCGACAGGGGTTAGCAATCAGCCCCAGCATTTT
j_gene: TRBJ2-5; v_gene: TRBV7-9; abundance: NA; d_gene: NA; CDR3aa: CASSFRWQGQETQYF; CDR3nt: TGTGCCAGCAGCTTCAGGTGGCAGGGGCAAGAGACCCAGTACTTC
j_gene: TRBJ2-3; v_gene: TRBV7-3; abundance: NA; d_gene: TRBD1; CDR3aa: CASSPNGQGARGDTQYF; CDR3nt: TGTGCCAGCAGCCCCAATGGACAGGGGGCTCGTGGAGATACGCAGTATTTT
j_gene: TRBJ1-6; v_gene: TRBV30; abundance: NA; d_gene: TRBD1; CDR3aa: CASGTVNSPLHF; CDR3nt: TGTGCCTCCGGGACAGTGAATTCACCCCTCCACTTT
j_gene: TRBJ2-7; v_gene: TRBV30; abundance: NA; d_gene: TRBD1; CDR3aa: CAWSRDRRFLRGQYF; CDR3nt: TGTGCCTGGAGTCGGGACAGGCGCTTCCTACGAGGGCAGTACTTC
j_gene: TRBJ2-7; v_gene: TRBV5-4; abundance: NA; d_gene: NA; CDR3aa: CASSLGLELREQYF; CDR3nt: TGTGCCAGCAGCTTGGGGCTAGAGCTAAGGGAGCAGTACTTC